These 18 T cell receptor beta chains share one sample of origin, sequenced in a study of cytomegalovirus exposure and HLA in healthy donors. Using immunoSEQ multiplex PCR, the repertoire was profiled, and TCRdb retains in-frame clones only, with some absent. The sample lists some 340,000 clones, about nine tenths occurring once. Material for sequencing was PBMCs. Every receptor here comes from a woman under 40 in good health and CMV-seropositive.

The rearrangement joins TRBV4-3 to TRBJ1-5; D is perhaps TRBD1 (5 bases). Germline-derived CDR1 and CDR2 are LGHNA and YSLEER. The V and J ends lost 0 bases and 6 bases respectively, with 15 bases between them. CDR3 length equals 16 residues. CDR3 nucleotide sequence: TGCGCCAGCAGCCAAGATCTTGTAGGGGTTCCTCAGCCCCAGCATTTT. Its translation is CASSQDLVGVPQPQHF.

V and J are TRBV30 and TRBJ2-6, with D possibly TRBD1 on 6 matching bases. The germline CDR1 and CDR2 sequences are GTSNPN and SVGIG (reference sequence). The germline V and J ends were trimmed by 3 bases and 2 bases, with 14 bases remaining between them. The CDR3 runs to 16 residues. CDR3 in amino acids: CAWSTTGFAGANVLTF. The CDR3 DNA sequence: TGTGCCTGGAGCACCACAGGGTTTGCTGGGGCCAACGTCCTGACTTTC.

This clone was detected a few times. The chain is built from TRBV11-2 and TRBJ1-5; D is undetermined. The germline gives CDR1 SGHAT, CDR2 FQNNGV. The V end lost 4 bases, the J end lost 0 bases, and 13 bases lay between the germline ends. The CDR3 covers 16 residues. The CDR3 reads CASSCTSPGSNQPQHF. The CDR3 nucleotides are TGTGCCAGCAGCTGCACCAGTCCAGGTAGCAATCAGCCCCAGCATTTT.

This clone was observed a few times. The chain carries TRBV29-1 and TRBJ1-2; a possible D gene is TRBD1 (5 bases). In germline, CDR1 is SQVTM, CDR2 ANQGSEA. The CDR3 consists of 13 residues. The V end was cut by 6 bases, the J end by 4 bases, with 15 bases between. The CDR3 region has the DNA TGCAGCGTCCACCCAGACAGTCTCTATGGCTACACCTTC. It translates to CSVHPDSLYGYTF.

CDR3 nucleotide sequence: TGTGCCAGCAGCTTAGAGGGCGGGATACACTACGAGCAGTACTTC. Residues: CASSLEGGIHYEQYF. The chain has TRBV11-2 and TRBJ2-7; D might be TRBD2 (6 bases). Germline V gene sequence: CDR1 SGHAT, CDR2 FQNNGV. Trimming stripped 0 bases from V and 3 bases from J, with 12 bases between. This CDR3 comprises 15 residues.

This clone appeared a few times. The CDR3 region is CASSSGGLFYEQYF. The CDR3 DNA follows: TGTGCCAGCAGTTCAGGAGGACTTTTCTACGAGCAGTACTTC. The V and J genes are TRBV28 and TRBJ2-7; D possibly corresponds to TRBD2 (5 bases). CDR3 length: 14 amino acids. Per the germline V gene, CDR1 is MDHEN and CDR2 is SYDVKM. V was shortened by 4 bases and J by 3 bases, with 13 bases between the two germline ends.

The rearrangement joins TRBV6-1 to TRBJ2-6; 8 bases match TRBD2. The CDR3 length is 12 residues. Germline assignment: CDR1 MNHNS and CDR2 SASEGT. J gave up 19 bases and V 4 bases, and 9 bases lay outside the gene matches. The CDR3 coding sequence is TGTGCCAGCAGTGCAGCGGGGGAGCGGCACACTTTC. The encoded protein is CASSAAGERHTF.

The V gene is TRBV6-5, the J gene TRBJ1-1; D remains unclear. The germline gives CDR1 MNHEY, CDR2 SVGAGI. The CDR3 loop spans 14 amino acids. The ends were cut back, 4 bases at V and 1 base at J, with 10 bases in the middle. The chain's CDR3 is CASSLPLPNTEAFF. In nucleotides, the CDR3 is TGTGCCAGCAGTTTACCTCTCCCGAACACTGAAGCTTTCTTT.

The chain joins TRBV7-9 to TRBJ2-2, with 8 bases that match TRBD1. CDR1 and CDR2 from the germline V gene are SEHNR and FQNEAQ (reference sequence). The CDR3 consists of 16 residues. The V and J ends lost 0 bases and 3 bases, in that order; junction bases with no gene match: 3. The DNA for the CDR3 is TGTGCCAGCAGCTTAGCGGCAGGGGGCTACACCGGGGAGCTGTTTTTT. Residues: CASSLAAGGYTGELFF.

This chain connects TRBV27 to TRBJ2-7; D gene unclear. Trimming pared 9 bases from V and 3 bases from J, leaving 15 bases between. Germline loops: CDR1 MNHEY, CDR2 SMNVEV (reference sequence). The CDR3 is 13 amino acids. In nucleotides, the CDR3 is TGTGCCAGTAGCCCATCCCGTTTCTACGAGCAGTACTTC. Residues: CASSPSRFYEQYF.

This clone was seen a handful of times. The chain has TRBV7-9 and TRBJ2-5; 9 bases agree with TRBD2. CDR1 SEHNR and CDR2 FQNEAQ come from the germline V gene (reference sequence). J gave up 0 bases and V 4 bases, and 6 bases lay outside the gene matches. This CDR3 contains 16 residues. The CDR3 sequence is CASSYLAGSYQETQYF. DNA for the CDR3: TGTGCCAGCAGCTATCTAGCGGGATCGTACCAAGAGACCCAGTACTTC.

The gene calls are TRBV5-4 and TRBJ1-4; D is possibly TRBD1 (5 bases). CDR1 is SGHNT and CDR2 is YYREEE in the germline V gene (reference sequence). The CDR3 spans 14 residues. With 2 bases removed from V and 5 bases from J, the gap between germline ends came to 10 bases. Here the CDR3 DNA reads TGTGCCAGCAGCTTAAAGTCAGGGAATGAAAAACTGTTTTTT. Translation gives CASSLKSGNEKLFF. Full variable domain (missing parts from reference TRBV5-4 and TRBJ1-4): ETGVTQSPTHLIKTRGQQVTLRCSSQSGHNTVSWYQQALGQGPQFIFQYYREEENGRGNFPPRFSGLQFPNYSSELNVNALELDDSALYLCASSLKSGNEKLFFGSGTQLSVL.

CDR3 coding DNA: TGTGCCAGCAGTCGGACTAGCGGGAGGCTCAATGAGCAGTTCTTC. Amino acid sequence: CASSRTSGRLNEQFF. The V and J genes are TRBV7-9 and TRBJ2-1, with 14 bases matching TRBD2. CDR1 is SEHNR, CDR2 FQNEAQ, per germline (reference sequence). Trimming at V came to 6 bases and at J to 6 bases, leaving 4 bases not matched to a gene. CDR3 length: 15 amino acids.

The V and J genes are TRBV27 and TRBJ1-3; 7 nucleotides match TRBD1. The CDR3 is 16 residues long. V lost 2 bases, J lost 2 bases, and 6 bases stayed unmatched. Per germline, CDR1 MNHEY and CDR2 SMNVEV (reference sequence). CDR3 protein: CASSLGRGGPGNTIYF. As DNA, the CDR3 is TGTGCCAGCAGTTTAGGTAGAGGGGGCCCTGGAAACACCATATATTTT.

The J gene is TRBJ2-1, the V gene TRBV9; no definite D call. CDR3 length equals 15 residues. The germline V gene encodes CDR1 SGDLS and CDR2 YYNGEE. V lost 1 base, J lost 8 bases, and 16 bases lay in between. The CDR3, as DNA: TGTGCCAGCAGCGTAAACTCCGCTCCGTTGGATGAGCAGTTCTTC. Protein product: CASSVNSAPLDEQFF.

The V call is TRBV6-1, the J call TRBJ2-1, with D maybe TRBD1 (6 bases). Trimming pared 7 bases from V and 1 base from J, leaving 14 bases between. The germline gives CDR1 MNHNS, CDR2 SASEGT. The CDR3 consists of 15 residues. The CDR3, as DNA: TGTGCCAGCACCGAAGGGGGTTATTCCTACAATGAGCAGTTCTTC. Its protein is CASTEGGYSYNEQFF.

This clone occurred a few times. V usage is TRBV27 and J usage is TRBJ2-7; 8 bases match TRBD1. The CDR3 length is 15 residues. V trimming: 6 bases; J trimming: 4 bases; junction bases outside the gene matches: 11. Germline-derived CDR1 and CDR2 are MNHEY and SMNVEV (reference sequence). CDR3 amino acids: CASSRDRPLGYEQYF. For the CDR3, the DNA is TGTGCCAGCAGCAGGGACAGGCCCCTGGGGTACGAGCAGTACTTC.

The rearrangement joins TRBV28 to TRBJ2-5; 10 bases map to TRBD1. Germline CDR1 is MDHEN and CDR2 is SYDVKM. V dropped 5 bases and J dropped 2; count of bases not matched to a gene: 8. The CDR3 is made up of 16 amino acids. The CDR3 spells CASSGTGAAGQETQYF. In nucleotides, the CDR3 is TGTGCCAGCAGTGGGACAGGGGCGGCGGGGCAAGAGACCCAGTACTTC.